This T cell receptor beta chain stems from a study of T cell repertoires in ileal Crohn's disease. Profiling relied on immunoSEQ multiplex PCR, and the TCRdb table lists in-frame clones only, not all of them. The sample consists of 25,000 to 30,000 clones, about four fifths of them appearing once. CDR1 is SNHLY, CDR2 FYNNEI, per germline. V lost 7 bases, J lost 1 base, and 16 bases lay in between. The CDR3 has 16 amino acids. This sequence was found in an adult with Crohn's disease. J is TRBJ2-2 and V is TRBV2; the D gene is possibly TRBD1 (6 bases). Sequences were obtained from ileal tissue. The chain's CDR3 is CASTDRPGRNTGELFF. DNA of the CDR3: TGTGCCAGCACCGACAGGCCGGGGAGGAACACCGGGGAGCTGTTTTTT.